The following is a T cell receptor beta chain sequence with its context. Per the original methods: Nucleated cell counts were estimated from reference gene primer amplification. Here immunoSEQ multiplex PCR was the method, and the copy in TCRdb shows in-frame clones only, minus some. V and J calls and clone size come straight from that table; D and trimming were deduced from the DNA. The sample contains approximately 77,000 clones, about 90% of which appear only once. J was trimmed by 6 bases and V by 4 bases; bases with no gene match: 17. Germline V gene data show CDR1 as SNHLY and CDR2 as FYNNEI. The CDR3 length is 18 residues. The data were taken from a study of blood T cell repertoires in COVID-19. Turning to the study itself: The United States, Italy and Spain were the sources of the acute and convalescent COVID-19 samples. PBMCs, B-cell-depleted T cells, or T cells were the source of the cDNA or gDNA that made up the material.

The TCR originated in a man over 45 with active COVID-19. Specimen: peripheral blood. This rearrangement joins TRBV2 to TRBJ2-2, with 7 bases lining up with TRBD1. CDR3 residues: CASSVPRQGVRSPGELFF. CDR3 in DNA: TGTGCCAGCAGTGTCCCCCGGCAGGGGGTTCGTTCCCCCGGGGAGCTGTTTTTT.